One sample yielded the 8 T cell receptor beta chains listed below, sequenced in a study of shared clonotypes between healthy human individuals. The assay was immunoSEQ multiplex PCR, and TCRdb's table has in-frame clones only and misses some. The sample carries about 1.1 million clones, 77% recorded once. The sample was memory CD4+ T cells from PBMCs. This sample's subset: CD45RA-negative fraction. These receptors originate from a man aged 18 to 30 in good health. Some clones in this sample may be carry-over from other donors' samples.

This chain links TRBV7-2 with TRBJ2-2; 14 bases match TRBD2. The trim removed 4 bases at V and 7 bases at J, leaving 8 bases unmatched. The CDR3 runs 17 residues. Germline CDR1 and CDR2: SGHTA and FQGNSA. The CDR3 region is CASSSRTSGGHGGELFF. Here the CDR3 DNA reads TGTGCCAGCAGCTCCCGGACTAGCGGGGGGCATGGCGGGGAGCTGTTTTTT.

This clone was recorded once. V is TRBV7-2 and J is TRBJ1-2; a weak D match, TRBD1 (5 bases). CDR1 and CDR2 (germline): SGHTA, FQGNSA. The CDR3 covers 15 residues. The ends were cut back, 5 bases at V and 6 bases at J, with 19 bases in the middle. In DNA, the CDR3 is TGTGCCAGCAGCACCAAACGGCAGGGATCTGATGGCTACACCTTC. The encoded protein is CASSTKRQGSDGYTF.

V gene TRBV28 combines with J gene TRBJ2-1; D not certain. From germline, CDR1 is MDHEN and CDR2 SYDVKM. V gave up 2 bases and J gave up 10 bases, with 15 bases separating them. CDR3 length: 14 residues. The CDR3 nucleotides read TGTGCCAGCAGTTTAACGGGTCTTTTTGGCGAGCAGTTCTTC. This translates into CASSLTGLFGEQFF.

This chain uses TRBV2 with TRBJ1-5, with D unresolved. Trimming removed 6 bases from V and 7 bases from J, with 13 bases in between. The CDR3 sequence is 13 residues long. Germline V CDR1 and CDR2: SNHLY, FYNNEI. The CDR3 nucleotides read TGTGCCAGCAGACAACTGTTCAACCAGCCCCAGCATTTT. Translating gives CASRQLFNQPQHF.

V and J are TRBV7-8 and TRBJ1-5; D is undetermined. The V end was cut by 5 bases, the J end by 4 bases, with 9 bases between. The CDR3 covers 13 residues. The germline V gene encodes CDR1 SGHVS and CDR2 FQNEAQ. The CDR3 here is CASSPTENQPQHF. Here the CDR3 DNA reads TGTGCCAGCAGCCCCACCGAGAATCAGCCCCAGCATTTT. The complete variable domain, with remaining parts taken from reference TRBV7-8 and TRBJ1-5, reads GAGVSQSPRYKVAKRGQDVALRCDPISGHVSLFWYQQALGQGPEFLTYFQNEAQLDKSGLPSDRFFAERPEGSVSTLKIQRTQQEDSAVYLCASSPTENQPQHFGDGTRLSIL.

As DNA, the CDR3 is TGCAGCGTTGCGGGTATGCTGGACAGGCCTGACTACGAGCAGTACTTC. Its protein is CSVAGMLDRPDYEQYF. The genes are TRBV29-1 and TRBJ2-7; 7 nucleotides match TRBD1. This CDR3 contains 16 residues. Germline V CDR1 and CDR2: SQVTM, ANQGSEA. V shed 4 bases, J shed 3 bases, and the junction held 15 bases outside the gene matches.

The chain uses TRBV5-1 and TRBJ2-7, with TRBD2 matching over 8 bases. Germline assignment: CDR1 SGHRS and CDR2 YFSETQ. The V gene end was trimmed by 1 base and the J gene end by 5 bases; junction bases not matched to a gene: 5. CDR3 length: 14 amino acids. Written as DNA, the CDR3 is TGCGCCAGCAGCTTGACGAGCGGGAGTCACGAGCAGTACTTC. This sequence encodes CASSLTSGSHEQYF.

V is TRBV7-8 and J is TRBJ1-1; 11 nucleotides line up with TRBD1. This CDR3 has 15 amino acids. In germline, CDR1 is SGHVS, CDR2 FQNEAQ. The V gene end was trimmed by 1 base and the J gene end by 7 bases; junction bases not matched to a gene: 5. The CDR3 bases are TGTGCCAGCAGCTTAGGCGGACAGGGGGCTGGTGAAGCTTTCTTT. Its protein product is CASSLGGQGAGEAFF.